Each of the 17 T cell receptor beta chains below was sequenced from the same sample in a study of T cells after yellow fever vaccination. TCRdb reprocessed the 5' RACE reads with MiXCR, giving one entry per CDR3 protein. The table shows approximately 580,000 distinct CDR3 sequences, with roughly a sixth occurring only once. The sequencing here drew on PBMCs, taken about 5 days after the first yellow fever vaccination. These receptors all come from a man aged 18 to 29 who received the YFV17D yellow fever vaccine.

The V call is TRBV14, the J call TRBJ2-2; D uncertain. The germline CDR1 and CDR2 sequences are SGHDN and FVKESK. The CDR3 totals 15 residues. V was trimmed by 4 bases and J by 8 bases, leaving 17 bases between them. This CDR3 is CASSPAGSSRGELFF. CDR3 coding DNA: TGTGCCAGCAGCCCTGCCGGGTCCTCGAGGGGGGAGCTGTTTTTT.

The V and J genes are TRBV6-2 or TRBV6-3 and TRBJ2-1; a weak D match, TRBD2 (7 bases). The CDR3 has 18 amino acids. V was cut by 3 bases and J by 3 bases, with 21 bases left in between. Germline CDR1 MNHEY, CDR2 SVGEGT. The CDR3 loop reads CASSYVGGGSPLYNEQFF. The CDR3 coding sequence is TGTGCCAGCAGTTATGTGGGCGGGGGCTCGCCTCTCTACAATGAGCAGTTCTTC.

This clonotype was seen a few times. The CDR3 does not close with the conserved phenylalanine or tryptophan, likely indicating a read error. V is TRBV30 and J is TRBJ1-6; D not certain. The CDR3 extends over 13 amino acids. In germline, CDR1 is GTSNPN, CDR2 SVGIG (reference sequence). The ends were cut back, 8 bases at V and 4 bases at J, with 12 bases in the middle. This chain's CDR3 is CARTEKYNSPLHS. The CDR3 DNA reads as TGTGCCCGGACGGAGAAATATAATTCACCCCTCCACTCT.

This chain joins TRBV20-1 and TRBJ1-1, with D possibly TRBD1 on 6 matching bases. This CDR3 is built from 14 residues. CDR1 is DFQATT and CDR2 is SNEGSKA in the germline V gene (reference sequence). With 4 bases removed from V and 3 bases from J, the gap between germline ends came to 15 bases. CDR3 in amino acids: CSAKSPGADTEAFF. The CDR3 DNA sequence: TGCAGTGCTAAAAGCCCAGGGGCTGACACTGAAGCTTTCTTT.

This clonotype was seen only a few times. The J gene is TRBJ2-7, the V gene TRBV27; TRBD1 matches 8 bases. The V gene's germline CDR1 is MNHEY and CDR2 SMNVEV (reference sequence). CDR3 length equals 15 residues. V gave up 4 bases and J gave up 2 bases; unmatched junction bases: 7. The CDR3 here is CASSSQGGIAYEQYF. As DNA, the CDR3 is TGTGCCAGCAGTTCACAGGGGGGCATAGCCTACGAGCAGTACTTC.

CDR3 sequence reads: CASSAQGLEADTQYF. Here the CDR3 DNA reads TGTGCCAGCAGCGCCCAAGGGCTAGAAGCTGATACGCAGTATTTT. The chain employs TRBV5-8 and TRBJ2-3; D is uncertain. The length of the CDR3 is 15 residues. CDR1 SGHTS and CDR2 YDEGEE come from the germline V gene. The germline V and J ends were trimmed by 4 bases and 6 bases, with 18 bases remaining between them.

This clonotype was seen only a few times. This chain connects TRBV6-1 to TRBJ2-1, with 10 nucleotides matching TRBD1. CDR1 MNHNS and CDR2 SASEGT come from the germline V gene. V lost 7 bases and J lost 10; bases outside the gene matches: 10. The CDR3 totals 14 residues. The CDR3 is CASNTGQGVSEQFF. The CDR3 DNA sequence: TGTGCCAGCAACACAGGACAGGGGGTGAGCGAGCAGTTCTTC.

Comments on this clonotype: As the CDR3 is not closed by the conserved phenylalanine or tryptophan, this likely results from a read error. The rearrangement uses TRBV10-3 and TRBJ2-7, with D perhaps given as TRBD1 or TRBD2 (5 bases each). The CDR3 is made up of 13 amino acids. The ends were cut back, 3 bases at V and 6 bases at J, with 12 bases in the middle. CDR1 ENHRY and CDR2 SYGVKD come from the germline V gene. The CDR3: CAISDRDGVEQYI. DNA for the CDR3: TGTGCCATCAGTGACCGGGACGGCGTCGAGCAGTACATC.

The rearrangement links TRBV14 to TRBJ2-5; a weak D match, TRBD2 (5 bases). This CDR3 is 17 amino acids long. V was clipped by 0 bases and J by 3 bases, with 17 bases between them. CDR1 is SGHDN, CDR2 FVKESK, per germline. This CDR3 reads CASSQDEEGGWKETQYF. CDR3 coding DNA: TGTGCCAGCAGCCAAGATGAAGAGGGTGGATGGAAAGAGACCCAGTACTTC.

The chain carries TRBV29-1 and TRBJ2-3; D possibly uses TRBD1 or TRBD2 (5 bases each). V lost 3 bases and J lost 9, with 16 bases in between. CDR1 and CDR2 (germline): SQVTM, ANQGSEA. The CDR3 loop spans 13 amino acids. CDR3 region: CSVEGTAQSTQYF. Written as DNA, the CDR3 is TGCAGCGTTGAGGGGACGGCCCAATCCACGCAGTATTTT.

The CDR3 region is CASSQGRQSSYNEQFF. CDR3 nucleotide sequence: TGCGCCAGCAGCCAAGGTAGACAGAGCTCCTACAATGAGCAGTTCTTC. This chain uses TRBV4-1 with TRBJ2-1, with D perhaps TRBD1 (5 bases). The germline V and J ends were trimmed by 1 base and 0 bases, with 10 bases remaining between them. The germline gives CDR1 MGHRA, CDR2 YSYEKL. The CDR3 is 16 residues long.

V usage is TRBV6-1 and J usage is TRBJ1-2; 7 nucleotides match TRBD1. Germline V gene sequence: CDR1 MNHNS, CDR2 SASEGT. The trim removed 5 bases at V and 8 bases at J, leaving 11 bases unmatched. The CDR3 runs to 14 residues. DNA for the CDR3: TGTGCCAGCAGTCGGGGACCGACAGGGAAAGGCTACACCTTC. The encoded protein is CASSRGPTGKGYTF.

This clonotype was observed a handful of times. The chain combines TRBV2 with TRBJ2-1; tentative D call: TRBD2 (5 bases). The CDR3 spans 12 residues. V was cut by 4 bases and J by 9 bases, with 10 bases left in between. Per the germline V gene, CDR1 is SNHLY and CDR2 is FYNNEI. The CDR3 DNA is TGTGCCAGCAGTGCCCCTAGCAGTGAGCAGTTCTTC. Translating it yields CASSAPSSEQFF.

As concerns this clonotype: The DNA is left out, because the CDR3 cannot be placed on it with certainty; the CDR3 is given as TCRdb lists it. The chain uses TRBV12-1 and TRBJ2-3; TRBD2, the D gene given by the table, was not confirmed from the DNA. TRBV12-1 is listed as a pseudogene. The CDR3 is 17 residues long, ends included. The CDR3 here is CASSFAEGNPSTDTQYF.

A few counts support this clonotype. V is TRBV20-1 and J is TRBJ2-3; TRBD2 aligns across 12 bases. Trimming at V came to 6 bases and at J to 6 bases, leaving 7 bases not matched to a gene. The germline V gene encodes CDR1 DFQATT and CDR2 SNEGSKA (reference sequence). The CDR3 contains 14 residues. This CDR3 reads CSANTGLAGDTQYF. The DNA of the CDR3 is TGCAGTGCCAACACAGGACTAGCGGGGGATACGCAGTATTTT.

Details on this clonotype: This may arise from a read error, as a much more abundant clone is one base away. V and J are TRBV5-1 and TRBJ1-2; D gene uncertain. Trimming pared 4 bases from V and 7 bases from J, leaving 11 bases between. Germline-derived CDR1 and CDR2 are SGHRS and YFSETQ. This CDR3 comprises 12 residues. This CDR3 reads CASSGVTGGYTF. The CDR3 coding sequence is TGCGCCAGCAGCGGCGTCACGGGTGGCTACACCTTC.

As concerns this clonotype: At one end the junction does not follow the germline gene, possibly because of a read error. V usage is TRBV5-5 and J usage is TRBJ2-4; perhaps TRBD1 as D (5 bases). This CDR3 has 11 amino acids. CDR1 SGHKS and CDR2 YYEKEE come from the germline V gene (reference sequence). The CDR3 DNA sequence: TGTGCCAGCAGCTTGGGGCAGGGAAGGCACTTC. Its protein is CASSLGQGRHF.